This TCR beta chain was identified in a study of post-analysis software for immune sequencing data. Study-wide results and limits: Relative to controls, patients had 4 or 5 TRBV segments at higher frequency, with TRBV5-6, TRBV5-1 and TRBV20-1 among these.

The TCR beta cDNA libraries carried unique molecular identifiers. The authors obtained roughly 500,000 cDNA molecules from approximately 1 to 10 million T cells. TCRdb ran MiXCR on the PCR reads and lists one entry per CDR3 protein. This sample yields more than 500,000 distinct CDR3 sequences, of which approximately 34% are seen a single time; less than 6% belongs to the top ten. Germline V gene data show CDR1 as LGHDT and CDR2 as YNNKEL (reference sequence). The CDR3 covers 15 residues. The V end was cut by 0 bases, the J end by 7 bases, with 16 bases between. As concerns this clonotype: The antigen remains unidentified.

This sequence joins TRBV3-1 and TRBJ2-7; D tentatively fits TRBD1 or TRBD2 (6 bases each). The TCR sequence derives from a girl aged 2 to 17 with multiple sclerosis. The sample taken for sequencing was blood. CDR3 residues: CASSQERGHFVEQYF. The DNA of the CDR3 is TGTGCCAGCAGCCAAGAGCGGGGACACTTTGTGGAGCAGTACTTC.